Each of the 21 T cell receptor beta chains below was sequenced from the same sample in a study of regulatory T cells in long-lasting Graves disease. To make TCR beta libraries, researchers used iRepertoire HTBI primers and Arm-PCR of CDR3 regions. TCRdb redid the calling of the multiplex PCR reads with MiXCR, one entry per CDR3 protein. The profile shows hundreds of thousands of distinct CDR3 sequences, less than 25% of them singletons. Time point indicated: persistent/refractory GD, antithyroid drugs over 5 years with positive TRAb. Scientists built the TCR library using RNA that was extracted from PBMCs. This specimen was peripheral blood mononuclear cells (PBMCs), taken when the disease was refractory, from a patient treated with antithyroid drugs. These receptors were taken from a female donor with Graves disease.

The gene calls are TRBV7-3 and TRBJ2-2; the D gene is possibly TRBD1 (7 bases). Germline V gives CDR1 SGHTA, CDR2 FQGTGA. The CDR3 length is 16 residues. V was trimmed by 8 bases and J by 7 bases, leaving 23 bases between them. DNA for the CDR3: TGTGCCAGCTTGCAGGAGGGGGCCCCAGTGGTCGGGGAGCTGTTTTTT. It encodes CASLQEGAPVVGELFF.

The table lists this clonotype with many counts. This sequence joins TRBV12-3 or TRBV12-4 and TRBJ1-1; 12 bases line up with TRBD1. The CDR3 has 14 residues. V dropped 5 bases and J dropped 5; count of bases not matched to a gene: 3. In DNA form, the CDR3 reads TGTGCCAGCAGTCGGGACAGGGGGCGGACTGAAGCTTTCTTT. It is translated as CASSRDRGRTEAFF.

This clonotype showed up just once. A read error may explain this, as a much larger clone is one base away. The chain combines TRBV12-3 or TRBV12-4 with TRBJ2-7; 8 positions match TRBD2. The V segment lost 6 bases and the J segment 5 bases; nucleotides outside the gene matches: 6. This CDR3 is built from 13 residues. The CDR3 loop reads CASRLGLVHEQYF. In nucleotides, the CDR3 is TGTGCCAGCAGACTGGGACTAGTCCACGAGCAGTACTTC.

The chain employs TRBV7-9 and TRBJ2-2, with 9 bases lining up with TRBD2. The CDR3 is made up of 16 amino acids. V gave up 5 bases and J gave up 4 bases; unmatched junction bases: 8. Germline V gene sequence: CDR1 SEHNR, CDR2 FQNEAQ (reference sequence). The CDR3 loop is CASSPRASGTTGELFF. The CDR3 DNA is TGTGCCAGCAGCCCCCGGGCTAGCGGGACCACCGGGGAGCTGTTTTTT.

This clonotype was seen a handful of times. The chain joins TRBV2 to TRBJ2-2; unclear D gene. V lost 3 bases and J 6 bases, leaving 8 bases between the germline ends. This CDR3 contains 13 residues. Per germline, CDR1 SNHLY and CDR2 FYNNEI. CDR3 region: CASSESESGELFF. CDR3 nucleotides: TGTGCCAGCAGTGAGTCGGAATCCGGGGAGCTGTTTTTT. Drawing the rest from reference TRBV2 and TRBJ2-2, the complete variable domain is EPEVTQTPSHQVTQMGQEVILRCVPISNHLYFYWYRQILGQKVEFLVSFYNNEISEKSEIFDDQFSVERPDGSNFTLKIRSTKLEDSAMYFCASSESESGELFFGEGSRLTVL.

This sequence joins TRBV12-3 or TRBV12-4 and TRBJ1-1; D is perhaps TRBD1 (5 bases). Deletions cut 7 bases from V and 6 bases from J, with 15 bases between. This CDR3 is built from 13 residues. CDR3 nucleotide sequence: TGTGCCAGCACCCCATCCACAGGTTCTGAAGCTTTCTTT. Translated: CASTPSTGSEAFF.

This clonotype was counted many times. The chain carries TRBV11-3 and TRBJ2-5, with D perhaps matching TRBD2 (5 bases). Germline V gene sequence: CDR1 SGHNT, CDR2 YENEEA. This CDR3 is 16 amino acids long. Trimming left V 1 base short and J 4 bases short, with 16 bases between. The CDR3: CASSLGSGRGTETQYF. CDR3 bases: TGTGCCAGCAGCTTAGGGAGTGGGAGAGGTACAGAGACCCAGTACTTC.

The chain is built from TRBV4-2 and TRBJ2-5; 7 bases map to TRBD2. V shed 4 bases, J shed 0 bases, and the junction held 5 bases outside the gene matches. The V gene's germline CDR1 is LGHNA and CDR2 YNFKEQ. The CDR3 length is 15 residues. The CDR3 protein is CASSPASGNQETQYF. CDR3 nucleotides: TGTGCCAGCAGCCCCGCTAGCGGAAACCAAGAGACCCAGTACTTC.

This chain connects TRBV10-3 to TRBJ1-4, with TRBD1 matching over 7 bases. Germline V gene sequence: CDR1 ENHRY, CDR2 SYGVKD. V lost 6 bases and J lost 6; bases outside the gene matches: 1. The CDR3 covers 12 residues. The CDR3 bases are TGTGCCATCAGAGGGACAGATGAAAAACTGTTTTTT. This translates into CAIRGTDEKLFF.

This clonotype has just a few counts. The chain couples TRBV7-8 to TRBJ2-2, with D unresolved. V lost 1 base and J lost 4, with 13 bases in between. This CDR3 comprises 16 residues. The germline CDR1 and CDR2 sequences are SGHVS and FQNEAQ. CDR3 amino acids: CASSLVNLGTTGELFF. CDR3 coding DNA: TGTGCCAGCAGCTTAGTTAATCTAGGCACCACCGGGGAGCTGTTTTTT.

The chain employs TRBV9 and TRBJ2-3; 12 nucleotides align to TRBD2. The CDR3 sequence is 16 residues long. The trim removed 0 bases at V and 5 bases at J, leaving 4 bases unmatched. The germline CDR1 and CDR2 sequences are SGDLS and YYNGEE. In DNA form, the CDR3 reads TGTGCCAGCAGCGTAGGACTAGCGGGAGTTCTAGATACGCAGTATTTT. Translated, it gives CASSVGLAGVLDTQYF.

The CDR3 sequence: CASSFLGSTEAFF. CDR3 in DNA: TGTGCCAGTAGTTTCCTCGGAAGCACTGAAGCTTTCTTT. The chain employs TRBV19 and TRBJ1-1, with unresolved D. V was trimmed by 5 bases and J by 4 bases, leaving 11 bases between them. Germline CDR1 and CDR2: LNHDA and SQIVND (reference sequence). The CDR3 extends over 13 amino acids.

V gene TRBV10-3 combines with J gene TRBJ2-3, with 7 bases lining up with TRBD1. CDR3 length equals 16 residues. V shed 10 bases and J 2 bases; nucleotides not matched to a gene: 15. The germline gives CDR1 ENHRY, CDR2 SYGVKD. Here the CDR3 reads CATQTGKGGHTDTQYF. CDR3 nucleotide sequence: TGTGCCACCCAGACTGGTAAAGGGGGCCACACAGATACGCAGTATTTT.

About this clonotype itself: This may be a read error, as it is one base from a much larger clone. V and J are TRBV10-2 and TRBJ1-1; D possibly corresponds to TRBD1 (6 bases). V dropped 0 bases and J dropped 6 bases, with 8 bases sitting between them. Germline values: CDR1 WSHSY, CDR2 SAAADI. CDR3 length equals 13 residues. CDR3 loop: CASSESGAAEAFF. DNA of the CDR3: TGCGCCAGCAGTGAGTCGGGGGCAGCTGAAGCTTTCTTT.

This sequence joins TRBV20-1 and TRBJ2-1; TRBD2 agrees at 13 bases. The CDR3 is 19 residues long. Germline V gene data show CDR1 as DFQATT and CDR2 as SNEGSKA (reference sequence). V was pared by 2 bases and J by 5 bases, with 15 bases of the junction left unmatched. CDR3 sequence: CSARKVQPGLAGRHNEQFF. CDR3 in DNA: TGCAGTGCTAGAAAAGTTCAACCGGGACTAGCGGGAAGGCACAATGAGCAGTTCTTC.

In nucleotides, the CDR3 is TGTGCCAGCAGGGGCAGGGAACGGCGCGAGCAGTACTTC. Amino acids: CASRGRERREQYF. The genes are TRBV6-1 and TRBJ2-7, with D maybe TRBD1 (5 bases). The V gene's germline CDR1 is MNHNS and CDR2 SASEGT. V was cut by 6 bases and J by 6 bases, with 15 bases left in between. The CDR3 is made up of 13 amino acids.

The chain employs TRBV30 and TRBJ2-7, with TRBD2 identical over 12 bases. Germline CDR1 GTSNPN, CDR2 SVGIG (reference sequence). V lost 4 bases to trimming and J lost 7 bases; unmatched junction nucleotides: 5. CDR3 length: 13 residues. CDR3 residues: CAWTEGLAGEQYF. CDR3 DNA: TGTGCCTGGACGGAGGGACTAGCGGGTGAGCAGTACTTC.

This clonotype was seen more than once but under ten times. The CDR3 DNA is TGTGCCAGCAGTGCAGGCCCCGACACCATATATTTT. This encodes CASSAGPDTIYF. This chain connects TRBV12-3 or TRBV12-4 to TRBJ1-3; the D is unclear. The CDR3 is 12 amino acids. The V gene lost 5 bases and the J gene lost 8 bases, with 10 bases spanning the gap.

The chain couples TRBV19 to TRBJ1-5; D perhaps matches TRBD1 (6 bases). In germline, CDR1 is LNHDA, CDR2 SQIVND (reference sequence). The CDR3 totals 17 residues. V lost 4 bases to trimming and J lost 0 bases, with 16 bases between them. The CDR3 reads CASSRERDKHSNQPQHF. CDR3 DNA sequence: TGTGCCAGTAGTAGGGAACGGGACAAGCATAGCAATCAGCCCCAGCATTTT.

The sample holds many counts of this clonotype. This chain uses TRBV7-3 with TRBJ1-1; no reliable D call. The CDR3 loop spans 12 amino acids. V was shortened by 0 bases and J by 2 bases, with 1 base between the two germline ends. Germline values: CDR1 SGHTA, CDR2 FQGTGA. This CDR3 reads CASSLTNTEAFF. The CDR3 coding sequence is TGTGCCAGCAGCTTAACTAACACTGAAGCTTTCTTT.

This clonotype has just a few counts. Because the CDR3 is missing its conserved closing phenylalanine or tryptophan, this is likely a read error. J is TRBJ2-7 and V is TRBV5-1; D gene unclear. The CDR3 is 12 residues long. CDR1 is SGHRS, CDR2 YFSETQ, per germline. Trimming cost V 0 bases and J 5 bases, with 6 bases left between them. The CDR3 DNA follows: TGCGCCAGCAGCTTGGGGTCCAACGAGCAGTACCTC. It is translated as CASSLGSNEQYL.